Detailed here is one T cell receptor (beta chain). Its matching antigen is unknown. The sample originates from a study of cytomegalovirus exposure and HLA in healthy donors. Study-level points and caveats: Researchers catalogued some 160 TCR beta chains as cytomegalovirus-associated. The HLA-A and HLA-B alleles of most subjects were reportedly predicted accurately from TCR beta sequences.

The germline V gene has CDR1 SGHVS and CDR2 FNYEAQ. The CDR3 is 17 residues long. J was trimmed by 2 bases and V by 4 bases; bases with no gene match: 8. PCR employed 60 Vbeta and 13 Jbeta primers. Produced via immunoSEQ multiplex PCR; TCRdb's table is partial and in-frame only. This table holds approximately 100,000 clones, 74% found once. The chain employs TRBV7-6 and TRBJ2-3; 11 nucleotides agree with TRBD2. The sequence came from a man between 45 and 60 years old in good health and CMV-seropositive. Sequencing was carried out using PBMCs. The CDR3 bases are TGTGCCAGCAGCTGGGGCATAGCGGGGGGGTCCACAGATACGCAGTATTTT. Amino acids: CASSWGIAGGSTDTQYF.